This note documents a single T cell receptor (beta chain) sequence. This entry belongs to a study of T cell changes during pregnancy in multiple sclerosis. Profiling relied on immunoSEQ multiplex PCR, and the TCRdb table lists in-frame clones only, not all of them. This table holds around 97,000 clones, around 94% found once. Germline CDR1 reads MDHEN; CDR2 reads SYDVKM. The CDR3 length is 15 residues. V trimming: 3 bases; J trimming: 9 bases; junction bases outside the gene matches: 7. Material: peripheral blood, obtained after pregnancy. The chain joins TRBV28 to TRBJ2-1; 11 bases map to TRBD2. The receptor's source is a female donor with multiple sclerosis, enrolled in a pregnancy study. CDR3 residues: CASSLLAGGRGEQFF. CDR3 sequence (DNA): TGTGCCAGCAGTTTGTTAGCGGGAGGGCGTGGTGAGCAGTTCTTC.